The T cell receptor (beta chain) described here comes from a study of cytomegalovirus exposure and HLA in healthy donors. Study-wide results and caveats: There were reportedly fewer N-insertions in an Asian-associated ancestry cluster than the approximately 630-donor mean, in a later analysis.

CDR3 length: 11 residues. Germline CDR1 reads SEHNR; CDR2 reads FQNEAQ (reference sequence). The PCR was carried out with 60 Vbeta primers and 13 Jbeta primers. The repertoire was sequenced with immunoSEQ multiplex PCR; TCRdb's copy has only in-frame clones and lacks some. The repertoire holds 200,000 or so clones, about three quarters seen once, with 2.1% in the top ten. Regarding this clone: What it binds is not known.

Sequences were obtained from PBMCs. This chain links TRBV7-9 with TRBJ2-5; D is uncertain. The DNA end favors TRBJ2-7, so the J call may be wrong. This TCR was sampled from a woman in her 30s in good health and CMV-seropositive. Here the CDR3 reads CASSPLYEQYF. The CDR3 bases are TGTGCCAGCAGCCCGCTCTACGAGCAGTACTTC.